The rows below give T cell receptor beta chains drawn from one sample of a study of blood T cell repertoires in COVID-19. The repertoire was sequenced with immunoSEQ multiplex PCR; TCRdb's copy has only in-frame clones and lacks some. The sample yields nearly 350,000 clones, more than 70% seen once. Sequences were obtained from peripheral blood. The receptors originated from a woman aged 70-85 years with COVID-19, enrolled during active disease. Both conserved end residues are trimmed from each CDR3. Size is stated for part of the rows, as once, few or many counts, or as a class when the clone is expanded.

j_call,v_call,clone_size,cdr3_aa
TRBJ1-1,TRBV5-1,once,ASSLEDRGPEAF
TRBJ1-2,TRBV29-1,-,SVDYDRDYYGYT
TRBJ1-2,TRBV30,-,AWSVWAGNRANYGYT
TRBJ2-5,TRBV7-6,once,ASSARGGLLETQY
TRBJ2-7,TRBV14,-,ASSFGPSYEQY
TRBJ1-1,TRBV5-6,-,ASSPYREVVRTEAF
TRBJ2-1,TRBV5-1,-,ASSGDSSSYNEQF
TRBJ2-3,TRBV7-3,once,ASSSRLDGTDTQY
TRBJ1-3,TRBV10-3,once,AISDRDGNTIY
TRBJ1-4,TRBV7-9,-,ASSLGTGGEKLF
TRBJ1-1,TRBV27,-,ASSFKRGTEAF
TRBJ2-3,TRBV11-2,-,ASSLGSGGADTQY
TRBJ1-3,TRBV6-1,once,ASSETGGKNTIY
TRBJ1-1,TRBV6-6,-,ASSYGAGAENTEAF
TRBJ1-2,TRBV5-1,-,ASSKDRAFDLANYGYT
TRBJ1-2,TRBV7-9,-,ASTLPLGGGYT
TRBJ2-2,TRBV30,-,AWSSGLAGELF
TRBJ2-3,TRBV29-1,once,SVRPAGGPDTQY
TRBJ2-3,TRBV24-1,-,ATSGASSTDTQY
TRBJ1-5,TRBV28,-,ASSHGQGEGQPQH
TRBJ2-7,TRBV25-1,once,ASSELGRDYEQY
TRBJ2-4,TRBV6-1,-,ASSEVAGVDAY
TRBJ1-2,TRBV7-3,-,ASSLTSRDRSPYGYT
TRBJ1-4,TRBV2,-,ASSVIRRDRGREKLF
TRBJ1-1,TRBV29-1,-,SASGSTEAF
TRBJ1-3,TRBV10-1,-,ASSESGTVSGNTIY
TRBJ1-6,TRBV5-1,-,ASSLVGENNSPLH
TRBJ2-5,TRBV7-3,once,ASSSQTGPQETQY
TRBJ1-1,TRBV5-1,-,ASSFGQGVSTEAF
TRBJ1-2,TRBV5-1,-,ASNSGGNSYT